This TCR beta chain was recorded in a study of OX40 agonist ivuxolimab in advanced cancers. Study in general: At 0.01 to 10 mg/kg, ivuxolimab was administered intravenously to patients every 2 weeks.

Concerning this clone: Its specificity is not known.

Study outcomes and limitations: Low normalized T-cell clonal expansion also characterized some of the nonresponders. Expanded peripheral T cells had an undetermined antigen specificity. Dosing at 0.1 to 3.0 mg/kg was accompanied by clonal expansion of CD4+ and CD8+ blood T cells by week 6.

Per the germline V gene, CDR1 is SGHNT and CDR2 is YYREEE (reference sequence). Trimming left V 1 base short and J 1 base short, with 8 bases between. The CDR3 is 15 residues long. TCRdb's table, derived via immunoSEQ multiplex PCR, lists solely in-frame clones and lacks some. The sample lists some 48,000 clones, roughly 85% seen once, with 7.9% in the top ten. Sequencing used CD4+ or CD8+ T cells sorted from blood, obtained in a trial of the OX40 agonist ivuxolimab. The V call is TRBV5-4, the J call TRBJ2-2, with D possibly matching TRBD1 (5 bases). This TCR derives from an adult with an advanced solid tumor such as melanoma, head and neck, liver or kidney cancer. The CDR3 sequence is CASSLPTGNTGELFF. CDR3 nucleotides: TGTGCCAGCAGCTTGCCTACAGGGAACACCGGGGAGCTGTTTTTT.